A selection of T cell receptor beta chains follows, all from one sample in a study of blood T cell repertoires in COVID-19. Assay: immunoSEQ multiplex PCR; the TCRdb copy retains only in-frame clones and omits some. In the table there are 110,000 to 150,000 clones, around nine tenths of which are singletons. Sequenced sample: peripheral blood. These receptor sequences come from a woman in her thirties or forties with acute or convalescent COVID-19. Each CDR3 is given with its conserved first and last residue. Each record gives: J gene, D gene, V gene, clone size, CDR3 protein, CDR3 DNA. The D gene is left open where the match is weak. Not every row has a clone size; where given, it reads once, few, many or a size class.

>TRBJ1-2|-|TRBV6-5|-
CASRGGILDGYTF
TGTGCCAGCAGAGGAGGGATTTTGGATGGCTACACCTTC
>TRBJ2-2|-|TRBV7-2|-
CASSSGWTGELFF
TGTGCCAGCAGCTCGGGGTGGACCGGGGAGCTGTTTTTT
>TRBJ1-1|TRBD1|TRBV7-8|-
CASSSRTGRNTEAFF
TGTGCCAGCAGCTCCCGGACAGGGCGAAACACTGAAGCTTTCTTT
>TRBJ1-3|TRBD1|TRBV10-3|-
CAISEFQGARGNTIYF
TGTGCCATCAGTGAATTCCAGGGGGCGCGAGGAAACACCATATATTTT
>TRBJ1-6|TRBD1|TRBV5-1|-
CASSTGGNNSPLHF
TGCGCCAGCAGCACAGGGGGTAATAATTCACCCCTCCACTTT
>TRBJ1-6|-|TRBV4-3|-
CASSPGTENSPLHF
TGCGCCAGCAGCCCCGGGACTGAGAATTCACCCCTCCACTTT
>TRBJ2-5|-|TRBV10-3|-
CAISAPTEQETQYF
TGTGCCATCAGTGCCCCGACAGAGCAAGAGACCCAGTACTTC
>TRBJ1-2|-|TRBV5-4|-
CASSSDSLVGYTF
TGTGCCAGCAGCTCAGACAGTTTAGTGGGCTACACCTTC
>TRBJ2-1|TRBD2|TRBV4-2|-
CASSRGLAGGNNEQFF
TGTGCCAGCAGCCGGGGACTAGCGGGAGGAAACAATGAGCAGTTCTTC
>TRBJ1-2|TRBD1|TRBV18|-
CASSSPGQGTGGYTF
TGTGCCAGCTCATCCCCGGGACAGGGAACAGGTGGCTACACCTTC
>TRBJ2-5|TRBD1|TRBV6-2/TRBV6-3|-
CASSDREQETQYF
TGTGCCAGCAGCGACAGGGAGCAAGAGACCCAGTACTTC
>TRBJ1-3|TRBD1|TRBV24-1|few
CATSDSGQGQGNTIYF
TGTGCCACCAGTGATTCCGGACAGGGGCAAGGAAACACCATATATTTT
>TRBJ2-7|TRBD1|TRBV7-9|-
CASSFGTGFLLEQYF
TGTGCCAGCAGCTTCGGGACAGGGTTCCTCTTAGAGCAGTACTTC
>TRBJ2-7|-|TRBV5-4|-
CASKAGENPYEQYF
TGTGCCAGCAAGGCCGGGGAGAATCCCTACGAGCAGTACTTC
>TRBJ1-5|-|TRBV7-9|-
CASSHLEAGQPQHF
TGTGCCAGCAGTCATCTAGAGGCAGGGCAGCCCCAGCATTTT
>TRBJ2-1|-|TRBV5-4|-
CASSWGDGKVRNEQFF
TGTGCCAGCAGCTGGGGAGACGGGAAGGTCAGGAATGAGCAGTTCTTC
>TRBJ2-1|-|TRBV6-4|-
CASSSVGGPPYNEQFF
TGTGCCAGCAGTTCCGTGGGGGGGCCCCCATACAATGAGCAGTTCTTC